The subject of this entry is one TCR beta chain. Its antigen target is currently unknown. No base quality values were provided; no much bigger clone lies one nucleotide off. Enrolling through a virtual design, the prospective study's participants ranged in age from about 18 to 100 years and lived across 20 to 25 United States geographic areas. In the prospective study, cohorts were assigned on the basis of participant-reported clinical history obtained from a screening survey and a study questionnaire. For ImmuneRACE Cohort 3, a participant was defined as recovered based on two consecutive negative NP/OP PCR tests, clearance by a healthcare professional, or resolution of symptoms. Mobile phlebotomists in the prospective study collected whole blood, serum and a nasopharyngeal or oropharyngeal swab from every participant. Participants in the prospective study had the option to provide additional blood draws and questionnaires over a roughly 2-month period. Before DNA extraction, prospective study blood samples were shipped either frozen or at room temperature.

The immunoSEQ Assay, a bias-controlled multiplex PCR, was used to amplify TCRbeta CDR3 regions from genomic DNA. The source study handled its data this way. Nucleated cell counts per sample were estimated from amplification of reference gene primers within the assay. To quantify the absolute abundance of each unique TCRbeta CDR3 rearrangement, sequence reads were collapsed and filtered. For each sample, productive Simpson clonality was calculated as the square root of Simpson's diversity index over productive rearrangements. TCRdb stores this immuneACCESS table with in-frame sequences only. Part of the clones is absent; in the studies checked, under half of the shortfall reflects unresolved V genes, and no reason is known for the rest. V, J and clone size were drawn from that table, and D and trimming were deduced from the DNA. For this sample there are 300,000 to 350,000 clones; 88% appear just once. Jointly, the top ten make up about 5% of the sample.

The sample originates from a study of blood T cell repertoires in COVID-19 (dated by TCRdb to 2018 to 2021). Study-wide context: Samples from collaborators originated in the United States, Italy and Spain and spanned both the acute and convalescent phases of COVID-19. Sample metadata almost always included a de-identified subject ID, COVID-19 status, age in years and sex. Subjects who had been exposed to COVID-19, were actively infected with it, or had recovered from it provided the deeply sampled blood TCRbeta repertoires that made up the dataset. The material from the prospective study consisted of cDNA or gDNA derived from T cells, B-cell-depleted T cells, or PBMCs. Where HLA class I and class II types were available, the types were taken from metadata supplied by the sample provider, not from assay-based typing. A freely available public database, intended as a resource for researchers studying the immune response to SARS-CoV-2, is where the repertoires were released. The samples were drawn from the first 160 participants of the ongoing ImmuneRACE study and from over 950 subjects provided by 6 global collaborators.

CDR1 KGHDR and CDR2 SFDVKD were looked up in the germline V gene. V and J lose 2 bases and 4 bases, and a span of 13 bases separates them. The CDR3 goes from the cysteine to the phenylalanine over 15 residues. Of the read, only the CDR3 DNA is kept; its 45 bases are in frame from base 1. Overall study results and their limits: How much clinical and demographic metadata was included differed by source and by participant, and the metadata was provided uncurated.

Recombination joined TRBV24-1 with TRBJ1-1, with TRBD1 as a weak D call on 6 bases. This clonotype originated in a man aged 30-40 years who had recovered from COVID-19. Sequencing was carried out using PBMCs or T cells enriched from blood (not recorded which). The CDR3 reads as follows: CATSDSSGDLTEAFF. The DNA sequence reads TGTGCCACCAGTGATTCGTCAGGGGACCTCACTGAAGCTTTCTTT.